The 21 T cell receptor beta chains below were found in one sample sequenced in a study of PD-1 blockade in mismatch repair-deficient tumors. Some clones are missing from TCRdb's copy, which holds only in-frame ones; the method was immunoSEQ multiplex PCR. This table holds 120,000 or so clones, about 85% found once. Sequencing was performed on peripheral blood, taken 44 weeks after starting pembrolizumab. The receptors were sampled from an adult with mismatch repair-deficient cancer.

The chain uses TRBV5-1 and TRBJ1-3; a weak D match, TRBD1 (5 bases). The CDR3 length is 14 residues. From germline, CDR1 is SGHRS and CDR2 YFSETQ. V lost 2 bases and J 4 bases, leaving 10 bases between the germline ends. The CDR3 sequence is CASSFVGRGNTIYF. CDR3 DNA: TGCGCCAGCAGCTTCGTGGGGCGAGGAAACACCATATATTTT.

The chain combines TRBV4-1 with TRBJ2-7, with D uncertain. V lost 6 bases and J 3 bases, leaving 21 bases between the germline ends. The germline V gene encodes CDR1 MGHRA and CDR2 YSYEKL. The CDR3 extends over 16 amino acids. In nucleotides, the CDR3 is TGCGCCAGCAGTAACACGGGCTACTCCCTTCACTACGAGCAGTACTTC. It yields the protein CASSNTGYSLHYEQYF.

The chain employs TRBV5-1 and TRBJ2-7, with 11 bases identical to TRBD1. After removal of 5 bases from V and 4 bases from J, the junction contained 8 bases not matched to a gene. The germline V gene has CDR1 SGHRS and CDR2 YFSETQ. The CDR3 has 15 amino acids. CDR3 protein: CASRSTGTGGYEQYF. The DNA for the CDR3 is TGCGCCAGCAGATCGACCGGGACAGGGGGATACGAGCAGTACTTC.

The chain joins TRBV19 to TRBJ2-2; D ambiguous. Germline V gene lookup returns CDR1 LNHDA and CDR2 SQIVND (reference sequence). The CDR3 has 14 residues. V was trimmed by 5 bases and J by 6 bases, leaving 13 bases between them. CDR3: CASSRTGVAGELFF. CDR3 nucleotide sequence: TGTGCCAGTAGTCGCACTGGAGTGGCCGGGGAGCTGTTTTTT. Based on the CDR3 plus reference TRBV19 and TRBJ2-2, the full variable domain is DGGITQSPKYLFRKEGQNVTLSCEQNLNHDAMYWYRQDPGQGLRLIYYSQIVNDFQKGDIAEGYSVSREKKESFPLTVTSAQKNPTAFYLCASSRTGVAGELFFGEGSRLTVL.

The V call is TRBV7-2, the J call TRBJ2-3, with D possibly being TRBD1 (6 bases). V gave up 5 bases and J gave up 5 bases, with 11 bases separating them. CDR3 length: 13 amino acids. Germline V gives CDR1 SGHTA, CDR2 FQGNSA. CDR3 nucleotides: TGTGCCAGCAGCGTCTTAGGGGGAGATACGCAGTATTTT. Encoded protein: CASSVLGGDTQYF.

The chain combines TRBV11-1 with TRBJ1-2; no firm D call. This CDR3 region has 14 residues. Trimming removed 1 base at V and 4 bases at J, with 10 bases between. CDR1 and CDR2 from the germline V gene are SGHAT and FQDESV (reference sequence). The CDR3 bases are TGTGCCAGCAGCTTAGTGGGCGGCGGCTATGGCTACACCTTC. Translation gives CASSLVGGGYGYTF. Together with reference TRBV11-1 and TRBJ1-2, the CDR3 gives the full variable domain: EAEVAQSPRYKITEKSQAVAFWCDPISGHATLYWYRQILGQGPELLVQFQDESVVDDSQLPKDRFSAERLKGVDSTLKIQPAELGDSAMYLCASSLVGGGYGYTFGSGTRLTVV.

The chain joins TRBV11-2 to TRBJ2-1, with a weak D call TRBD2 (7 bases). Looked up from germline, CDR1 is SGHAT and CDR2 is FQNNGV. With 3 bases removed from V and 8 bases from J, the gap between germline ends came to 20 bases. CDR3 length equals 16 residues. The CDR3 region is CASSFGGAGAHDEQFF. In DNA, the CDR3 is TGTGCCAGCAGCTTTGGGGGGGCAGGGGCACATGATGAGCAGTTCTTC.

The V gene is TRBV2, the J gene TRBJ1-2; 7 nucleotides line up with TRBD1. Germline CDR1 SNHLY, CDR2 FYNNEI. Trimming removed 6 bases from V and 2 bases from J; junction bases left unmatched: 3. The CDR3 covers 13 residues. The CDR3: CASRGDSNYGYTF. The CDR3 DNA reads TGTGCCAGCAGGGGGGACAGCAACTATGGCTACACCTTC.

The chain recombines TRBV4-1 with TRBJ2-1; the D is unclear. The CDR3 has 16 amino acids. V dropped 2 bases and J dropped 0 bases, with 11 bases sitting between them. Germline CDR1 is MGHRA and CDR2 is YSYEKL. For the CDR3, the DNA is TGCGCCAGCAGCCAACCAGCGAGGAGCTCCTACAATGAGCAGTTCTTC. Residues: CASSQPARSSYNEQFF.

This sequence joins TRBV11-3 and TRBJ2-2; 8 nucleotides match TRBD1. The V segment lost 5 bases and the J segment 4 bases; nucleotides outside the gene matches: 9. CDR1 and CDR2 (germline): SGHNT, YENEEA. The CDR3 sequence is 16 residues long. This CDR3 is CASSESMTGATGELFF. The CDR3 DNA reads TGTGCCAGCAGCGAATCGATGACAGGGGCCACCGGGGAGCTGTTTTTT. Looking up the rest from reference TRBV11-3 and TRBJ2-2 gives the full variable domain: EAGVVQSPRYKIIEKKQPVAFWCNPISGHNTLYWYLQNLGQGPELLIRYENEEAVDDSQLPKDRFSAERLKGVDSTLKIQPAELGDSAVYLCASSESMTGATGELFFGEGSRLTVL.

The chain has TRBV27 and TRBJ2-1, with D tentatively TRBD1 (6 bases). Looked up from germline, CDR1 is MNHEY and CDR2 is SMNVEV (reference sequence). The CDR3 totals 13 residues. V was trimmed by 5 bases and J by 6 bases, leaving 11 bases between them. The CDR3 reads CASSVGQSNEQFF. The CDR3 DNA is TGTGCCAGCAGTGTCGGACAGAGCAATGAGCAGTTCTTC.

The chain combines TRBV4-1 with TRBJ2-1; maybe TRBD2 (6 bases). The length of the CDR3 is 14 residues. Germline values: CDR1 MGHRA, CDR2 YSYEKL. V lost 1 base and J 7 bases, leaving 11 bases between the germline ends. In DNA form, the CDR3 reads TGCGCCAGCAGCCAAGGACTAGGCGGGAATGAGCAGTTCTTC. Its translation is CASSQGLGGNEQFF.

V usage is TRBV7-2 and J usage is TRBJ2-1; 12 bases fit TRBD2. From germline, CDR1 is SGHTA and CDR2 FQGNSA. The CDR3 runs 13 residues. V lost 9 bases, J lost 7 bases, and 4 bases stayed unmatched. In DNA, the CDR3 is TGTGCCAGGACTAGCGGGAGAGGAAATGAGCAGTTCTTC. Amino acids: CARTSGRGNEQFF.

V usage is TRBV14 and J usage is TRBJ2-3, with D perhaps being TRBD1 or TRBD2 (5 bases each). The germline CDR1 and CDR2 sequences are SGHDN and FVKESK. This CDR3 has 17 residues. Trimming took 0 bases from V and 2 from J, leaving 15 bases between them. The CDR3 is CASSQELGAGVTDTQYF. The CDR3 bases are TGTGCCAGCAGCCAAGAGCTCGGGGCCGGAGTCACAGATACGCAGTATTTT.

This chain uses TRBV5-1 with TRBJ1-4, with 7 bases that match TRBD1. V lost 3 bases to trimming and J lost 5 bases; unmatched junction nucleotides: 4. The CDR3 extends over 14 amino acids. Germline CDR1 reads SGHRS; CDR2 reads YFSETQ. DNA of the CDR3: TGCGCCAGCAGCTGGGGACAGCCCAATGAAAAACTGTTTTTT. Protein sequence: CASSWGQPNEKLFF.

This chain uses TRBV10-2 with TRBJ2-1, with TRBD1 as a possible D gene (5 bases). Trimming cost V 6 bases and J 4 bases, with 10 bases left between them. CDR3 length: 13 amino acids. CDR1 is WSHSY, CDR2 SAAADI, per germline. CDR3 DNA sequence: TGCGCCAGCAGACCCCAGGGTTACAATGAGCAGTTCTTC. This sequence encodes CASRPQGYNEQFF.

The J gene is TRBJ2-3, the V gene TRBV30; 11 bases map to TRBD1. The germline CDR1 and CDR2 sequences are GTSNPN and SVGIG (reference sequence). Trimming at V came to 1 base and at J to 4 bases, leaving 7 bases not matched to a gene. This CDR3 spans 16 amino acids. CDR3 region: CAWSATPGQGADTQYF. Written as DNA, the CDR3 is TGTGCCTGGAGTGCAACTCCGGGACAGGGGGCAGATACGCAGTATTTT.

The V gene is TRBV18, the J gene TRBJ2-1; D may be TRBD2 (6 bases). Between the trimmed V and J ends, which lost 2 bases and 4 bases, there was a span of 15 bases. The germline CDR1 and CDR2 sequences are KGHSH and LQKENI. The CDR3 has 16 residues. This CDR3 reads CASSPWRAYPYNEQFF. CDR3 sequence (DNA): TGTGCCAGCTCACCATGGAGGGCGTACCCGTACAATGAGCAGTTCTTC.

This clone was seen more than once but under ten times. Here the CDR3 DNA reads TGCGCCAGCAGCCCGGGGACTTTTGAGTCTGGGGCCAACGTCCTGACTTTC. It translates to CASSPGTFESGANVLTF. The V call is TRBV5-1, the J call TRBJ2-6; possibly TRBD2 for D (6 bases). CDR1 SGHRS and CDR2 YFSETQ come from the germline V gene. V dropped 4 bases and J dropped 1 base, with 15 bases sitting between them. This CDR3 region has 17 residues. Supplemented by reference TRBV5-1 and TRBJ2-6, the full variable domain reads KAGVTQTPRYLIKTRGQQVTLSCSPISGHRSVSWYQQTPGQGLQFLFEYFSETQRNKGNFPGRFSGRQFSNSRSEMNVSTLELGDSALYLCASSPGTFESGANVLTFGAGSRLTVL.

This rearrangement joins TRBV7-3 to TRBJ2-2; 8 bases match TRBD1. The CDR3 has 17 amino acids. V was pared by 2 bases and J by 2 bases, with 7 bases of the junction left unmatched. Germline V lookup: CDR1 SGHTA, CDR2 FQGTGA. In nucleotides, the CDR3 is TGTGCCAGCAGCTTATCTCCGGGACAGGTCAACACCGGGGAGCTGTTTTTT. The encoded protein is CASSLSPGQVNTGELFF.

The V gene is TRBV27, the J gene TRBJ2-1; maybe TRBD1 (5 bases). CDR3 length: 15 amino acids. V was trimmed by 3 bases and J by 8 bases, leaving 17 bases between them. Germline values: CDR1 MNHEY, CDR2 SMNVEV (reference sequence). This chain's CDR3 is CASSFTLGVWYEQFF. In nucleotides, the CDR3 is TGTGCCAGCAGTTTTACTTTAGGGGTGTGGTATGAGCAGTTCTTC.